This TCR beta chain was retrieved from a study of CD8 T cells in Susac syndrome. V was trimmed by 4 bases and J by 4 bases, leaving 7 bases between them. Looked up from germline, CDR1 is SQVTM and CDR2 is ANQGSEA. This CDR3 is built from 11 residues. After extraction with the RNeasy kit, roughly 0.45 to 1 ug of the RNA was reverse transcribed using random hexamers. Multiplex immunoSEQ PCR targeted 54 Vbeta and 13 Jbeta TCR beta segments. TCRdb passed the immunoSEQ multiplex PCR reads through MiXCR, listing each CDR3 protein once. The data contain about 73,000 distinct CDR3 sequences, approximately 95% of them singletons.

The sequence derives from a human donor with multiple sclerosis. The chain links TRBV29-1 to TRBJ1-1, with D perhaps matching TRBD1 (5 bases). Sequenced: CD8+ T cells from PBMCs. CDR3 sequence: CSVVGGTEAFF. CDR3 nucleotides: TGCAGCGTTGTCGGGGGCACTGAAGCTTTCTTT. Full variable domain (rest looked up from reference TRBV29-1 and TRBJ1-1): SAVISQKPSRDICQRGTSLTIQCQVDSQVTMMFWYRQQPGQSLTLIATANQGSEATYESGFVIDKFPISRPNLTFSTLTVSNMSPEDSSIYLCSVVGGTEAFFGQGTRLTVV.